This TCR beta chain was obtained from a study of Ad26.COV2.S vaccination and SARS-CoV-2 variants. Study context: Enrolled in COV1001, the donor was in the Ad26.COV2.S trial arm, which received the vaccine. Once or twice, 56 days apart, Ad26.COV2.S was delivered intramuscularly.

Trimming took off 5 bases at V and 0 bases at J, with 15 bases between the two ends. The germline gives CDR1 SGHKS, CDR2 YYEKEE (reference sequence). This CDR3 has 17 residues. The sample's treatment: some 20 received Ad26.COV2.S at low or high dose, single or two shots; several received placebo; per-sample allocation not given. Specimens were obtained on day 63 following the first vaccine or placebo injection. Comment on this clone: Its specificity is unknown.

Sequencing was performed with immunoSEQ multiplex PCR; in TCRdb, only in-frame clones are kept and a portion is missing. Found here are around 420,000 clones, roughly 90% of them singletons; the top ten hold 3.6%. Study observations and caveats: Total T cell responses may have been underestimated by the TCR breadth and depth analyses. Vaccine recipients had higher spike-specific TCR breadth than placebo recipients.

The sequence derives from a person aged 18 to 65 who received the Ad26.COV2.S COVID-19 vaccine or a placebo. The chain uses TRBV5-5 and TRBJ2-6, with TRBD1 as a possible D gene (5 bases). The sample in question was peripheral blood, obtained in a trial of Ad26.COV2.S vaccine versus placebo. The CDR3 coding sequence is TGTGCCAGCAGTGTTCAGGGCTGGGACTCTGGGGCCAACGTCCTGACTTTC. This encodes CASSVQGWDSGANVLTF. Supplemented by reference TRBV5-5 and TRBJ2-6, the full variable domain reads DAGVTQSPTHLIKTRGQQVTLRCSPISGHKSVSWYQQVLGQGPQFIFQYYEKEERGRGNFPDRFSARQFPNYSSELNVNALLLGDSALYLCASSVQGWDSGANVLTFGAGSRLTVL.